This T cell receptor (beta chain) derives from a study of T cells expressing NK-cell markers (dated by TCRdb to 2020 to 2021). At the level of the whole study: Three sorted T-cell subsets (CD3+CD56+NKG2C+, CD3+CD56+NKG2C- and CD3+CD56-NKG2C+) from 8 or 9 donors had their TCR beta-chain repertoires profiled. Illumina HiSeq 2000/2500, MiSeq or NextSeq was used to sequence libraries as 2 x 150 bp reads. The eight sequenced donors were randomly selected healthy volunteers, three men and five women. Seven of the eight sequenced donors were HCMV-seropositive and one was HCMV-seronegative. The research as a whole found: It remained unclear whether the expanded NKG2C-expressing T cell clones were specific for HCMV antigens. Those dominant clonotypes were again the most abundant among CD3+CD56-NKG2C+ cells in a handful of donors, at roughly 25-60.1%. In roughly six donors, the dominant CD3+CD56+NKG2C+ clonotypes ranked among the top 10 CD8+ clonotypes, making up about 1.0-7.5% of CD8+ T cells.

From a lookup of the germline V gene, CDR1 and CDR2 are SGHDT and YYEEEE. Reading from cysteine to phenylalanine, the CDR3 counts 15 amino acids. No DNA is listed. On this clonotype itself: Its antigen is still unknown.

HCMV serostatus was determined by detecting HCMV-specific IgG in serum with a commercial ELISA kit. Ficoll density gradient centrifugation was used to isolate peripheral blood mononuclear cells from blood. Sequencing was carried out with an Illumina HiSeq 2000. 5'RACE template switching, by which a universal primer site and unique molecular identifiers were added, was used to make TCR beta cDNA libraries. cDNA synthesis was primed from the TCR beta constant segment and was followed by two successive PCR amplification steps. From the authors' description of their analysis: MIGEC handled demultiplexing of the reads and grouping by UMI, while MiTCR was used to assemble and quantify clonotypes. To exclude erroneous sequences, any TCR cDNA sequence not supported by at least two reads was discarded. The tcR package was used for downstream repertoire analysis, and clonotypes were matched across fractions by CDR3 nucleotide sequence plus V segment. Antigen specificity was annotated against VDJdb with VDJmatch, allowing one amino acid substitution in CDR3. Each entry corresponds to one CDR3 protein sequence from reads that TCRdb reprocessed, and DNA is not given. The V and J calls and clone size come from TCRdb's table, not from the authors' own analysis. The sample table holds about 140,000 distinct CDR3 sequences. Approximately 12% of the sample goes to the ten largest clones.

Specimen: blood T cells: a sorted CD56 or NKG2C T cell subset, CD4+ or CD8+ T cells, or bulk PBMC T cells (not recorded which). The chain joins TRBV5-6 to TRBJ2-7; absent DNA, TCRdb's TRBD2 call cannot be checked. The TCR originated in a man aged 18 to 30 in good health. Donor details come from another sample of the same person, matched by shared clones. CDR3 protein: CASSKLAASLYEQYF.